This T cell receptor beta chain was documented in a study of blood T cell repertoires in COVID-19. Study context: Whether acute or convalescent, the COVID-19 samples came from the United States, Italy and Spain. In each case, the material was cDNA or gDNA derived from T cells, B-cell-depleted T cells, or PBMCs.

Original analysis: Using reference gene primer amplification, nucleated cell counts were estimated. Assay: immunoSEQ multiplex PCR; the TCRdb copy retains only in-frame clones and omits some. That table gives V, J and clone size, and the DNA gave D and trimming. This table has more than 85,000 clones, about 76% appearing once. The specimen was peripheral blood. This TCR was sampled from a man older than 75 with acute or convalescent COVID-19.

As DNA, the CDR3 is TGTGCCAGCAGCGTAGGAGGTAACTATTCACCCCTCCACTTT. It yields the protein CASSVGGNYSPLHF. The V gene is TRBV7-9, the J gene TRBJ1-6, with D unresolved. Trimming shortened V by 5 bases and J by 8 bases, and 13 bases separated the two germline ends. The CDR3 is made up of 14 amino acids. Germline V gene lookup returns CDR1 SEHNR and CDR2 FQNEAQ (reference sequence).